This T cell receptor beta chain is from a study of post-analysis software for immune sequencing data. As for the study in general: Some patients lacked subtype; others had relapsing-remitting, secondary progressive or progressive-relapsing disease.

Notes on the study in general: In multiple sclerosis, normalized Chao1 diversity was significantly below that of controls. Strong co-clustering by F measure linked samples that shared a preparation batch. With TRBV5-6, TRBV5-1 and TRBV20-1 included, about five TRBV segments were more frequent in patients than in controls.

The TCR beta cDNA libraries carried unique molecular identifiers. The yield from roughly 1 to 10 million T cells was 500,000 or so cDNA molecules in total. One entry per CDR3 protein, called by TCRdb with MiXCR from the PCR reads. The sample consists of roughly 800,000 distinct CDR3 sequences, around 50% of them appearing once. V was shortened by 0 bases and J by 4 bases, with 9 bases between the two germline ends. Looked up from germline, CDR1 is MNHEY and CDR2 is SVGAGI. The CDR3 runs to 14 residues. As concerns this clonotype: What it recognizes is unknown.

Sequencing was done on a sample of blood. The V call is TRBV6-5, the J call TRBJ1-2; D is undetermined. The receptor was derived from a girl aged 5-17 years with multiple sclerosis. The CDR3 sequence is CASSYSSPIYGYTF. DNA of the CDR3: TGTGCCAGCAGTTACTCGAGTCCTATCTATGGCTACACCTTC.